This is a list of T cell receptor beta chains from one sample in a study of T-cell memory formation after mild COVID-19. TCRdb re-derived calls from the 5' RACE reads in MiXCR, one entry per CDR3 protein. The sample has more than 150,000 distinct CDR3 sequences; 11% are singletons. Sequencing was done on a sample of PBMCs or a T cell subset sorted from them (not recorded which). Source of these receptors: a man aged 18 to 30 who had mild COVID-19 (a few samples of this study predate the infection). Cell type and time point are not known. CDR3s include the opening cysteine and the closing phenylalanine or tryptophan.

>TRBV12-3/TRBV12-4
CASRPGSNYGYTF
>TRBV4-3
CASTQDPDWSSGANVLTF
>TRBV7-2
CASSFYGGDTEAFF
>TRBV14
CASSQWYTSSGNTIYF
>TRBV6-6
CASSYSIPPIDGYTF
>TRBV6-5
CASSYLPTSGGADEQYF
>TRBV3-1
CASSQANLAGADEQFF
>TRBV5-1
CASSPQGAGTGELFF
>TRBV7-9
CASSLEGVAVYGYTF
>TRBV6-1
CASSPSGDYGYTF
>TRBV15
CATSRLAGGFGDTQYF
>TRBV6-5
CASRGSGAGDTQYF
>TRBV11-2
CASSTQGAGTEAFF
>TRBV12-3/TRBV12-4
CASSRPTSGNTIYF
>TRBV6-5
CASSRVGGGLYEQYF
>TRBV20-1
CSARDPGQGNTEAFF
>TRBV18
CASSPLWRDTTEAFF
>TRBV7-2
CASSFASGAQGEQYF
>TRBV5-1
CASSLAGAGETQYF
>TRBV20-1
CSARDWGGTDTQYF
>TRBV4-3
CASSRSRQGDEQFF
>TRBV29-1
CSVGTGGNADTQYF
>TRBV12-3/TRBV12-4
CASSLGRAQYF
>TRBV12-5
CASGPVGSLNTEAFF
>TRBV9
CASSVGVGNQPQHF
>TRBV20-1
CSAKASDRAGTEAFF
>TRBV12-3/TRBV12-4
CASSLDWGNPYF
>TRBV4-2
CASSQGRTGANVLTF
>TRBV7-3
CASSIRAYTGELFF
>TRBV7-2
CASSLETGVNTEAFF
>TRBV4-2
CASSSRAGLAGGDTQYF
>TRBV19
CASSVQVGANVLTF
>TRBV12-3/TRBV12-4
CASKRREVFNSPLHF
>TRBV12-3/TRBV12-4
CASSLKGHSYEQYF
>TRBV20-1
CSARATGGYTEAFF
>TRBV15
CATSRGEGTEAFF
>TRBV5-1
CASSLAGSADTQYF
>TRBV4-3
CASSQEQGAAGELFF
>TRBV20-1
CSAIYTDTQYF
>TRBV7-3
CASSQVMGDTQYF
>TRBV5-1
CASSFSGTPNTEAFF